This TCR beta chain was sequenced for a study of OX40 agonist ivuxolimab in advanced cancers. About the study: Patients were about 83% male with ages roughly 23 to 79, mean about 60.

This table comes from immunoSEQ multiplex PCR, and its TCRdb copy is limited to in-frame clones, with some not included. Of roughly 35,000 clones listed, approximately 90% were seen once; the top ten hold 30% to 35%. With 0 bases clipped from V and 3 bases from J, the junction kept 0 bases outside the gene matches. In germline, CDR1 is MRHNA, CDR2 SNTAGT. CDR3 length equals 15 residues. The chain couples TRBV6-4 to TRBJ2-1, with 9 bases identical to TRBD2. The sequencing used CD4+ or CD8+ T cells sorted from blood, collected in a trial of the OX40 agonist ivuxolimab. The TCR comes from an adult with an advanced solid tumor such as melanoma, head and neck, liver or kidney cancer. The CDR3 region has the DNA TGTGCCAGCAGTGACTCTAGCGGGAGCTACAATGAGCAGTTCTTC. As protein: CASSDSSGSYNEQFF.